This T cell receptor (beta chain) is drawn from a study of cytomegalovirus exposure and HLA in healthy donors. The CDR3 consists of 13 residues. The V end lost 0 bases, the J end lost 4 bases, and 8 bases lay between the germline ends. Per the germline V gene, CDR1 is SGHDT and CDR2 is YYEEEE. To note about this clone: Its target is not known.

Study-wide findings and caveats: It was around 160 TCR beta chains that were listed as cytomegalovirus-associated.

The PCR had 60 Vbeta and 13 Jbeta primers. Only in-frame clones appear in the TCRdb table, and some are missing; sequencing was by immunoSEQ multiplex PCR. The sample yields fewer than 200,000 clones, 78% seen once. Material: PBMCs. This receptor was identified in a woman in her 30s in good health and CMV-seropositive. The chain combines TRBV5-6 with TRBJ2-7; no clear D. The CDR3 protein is CASSLGRRYEQYF. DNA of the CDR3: TGTGCCAGCAGCTTGGGACGGAGATACGAGCAGTACTTC.